This TCR beta chain was observed in a study of blood T cell repertoires in COVID-19. Study-level background: Sources were T cells, B-cell-depleted T cells, or PBMCs; the material itself was cDNA or gDNA.

Authors' analysis steps: Researchers report that nucleated cell counts were estimated from reference gene primer amplification. Measured with immunoSEQ multiplex PCR; TCRdb has only the in-frame clones, and not every one. That table is the source of V, J and clone size, and D and trimming were worked out from the DNA. The sample includes tens of thousands of clones, 65% to 90% of them seen just once. The clonotype comes from a human donor in a cohort sampled during active COVID-19. The source material was peripheral blood.

In nucleotides, the CDR3 is TGTGCCAGCGACGACCAGGGAAAGAACACTGAAGCTTTCTTT. This gives the protein CASDDQGKNTEAFF. The rearrangement links TRBV7-9 to TRBJ1-1, with D tentatively TRBD1 (5 bases). CDR3 length equals 14 residues. Germline V gene lookup returns CDR1 SEHNR and CDR2 FQNEAQ (reference sequence). Trimming shortened V by 8 bases and J by 1 base, and 14 bases separated the two germline ends. The full variable domain, its missing parts supplied by reference TRBV7-9 and TRBJ1-1, is DTGVSQNPRHKITKRGQNVTFRCDPISEHNRLYWYRQTLGQGPEFLTYFQNEAQLEKSRLLSDRFSAERPKGSFSTLEIQRTEQGDSAMYLCASDDQGKNTEAFFGQGTRLTVV.